This T cell receptor beta chain was identified during a study of preoperative IRX-2 immunotherapy in early breast cancer (dated by TCRdb to the late 2010s). Explained via the paper, the treatment or condition label denotes: preoperative locoregional IRX-2 cytokine immunotherapy. The samples were obtained from a phase Ib study that tested preoperative, locoregional IRX-2 cytokine immunotherapy meant to prime immune responses. Donors were patients with early-stage breast cancer who received IRX-2 before surgery. Libraries were made using the immunoSEQ multiplex PCR assay. TCRdb retrieved this table from immuneACCESS and kept in-frame rearrangements only. Not all clones are present; in checked studies, unresolved V genes account for under half, and no reason is known for the remainder. The sample profile shows more than 50,000 clones; approximately 95% of them were found once. The ten most abundant clones make up roughly 1.5% of the sample.

From the cysteine through the phenylalanine, the CDR3 covers 17 amino acids. Only the CDR3 region is kept as DNA, spanning 51 bases read in frame from base 1. After removal of 7 bases from V and 0 bases from J, the junction retains 12 bases not matched to a gene. According to the germline V gene, CDR1 reads SGHAT and CDR2 reads FQNNGV. A remark on this clone: What this receptor recognizes is not known. No qualities accompany the bases; no much larger clone lies one base away.

The clonotype was recovered from a human donor with breast cancer. This specimen was acquired from a patient treated with IRX-2 immunotherapy. The V and J segments used are TRBV11-2 and TRBJ2-3, with TRBD1 identical over 8 junction bases. The nucleotides are TGTGCCAGCACCACAATACAGGGGGAAACTAGCACAGATACGCAGTATTTT. It codes for CASTTIQGETSTDTQYF.